This T cell receptor beta chain was sequenced for a study of control samples from healthy donors and cancer patients. The table came from immunoSEQ multiplex PCR; TCRdb's copy has only in-frame clones and leaves some out. Altogether 120,000 or so clones are present, 75% to 95% being singletons, with the ten largest covering roughly 8.6%. This CDR3 region has 15 residues. Trimming took 2 bases from V and 4 from J, leaving 12 bases between them. CDR1 LGHDT and CDR2 YNNKEL come from the germline V gene (reference sequence). The sequenced sample consisted of blood. The chain carries TRBV3-1 (or the pseudogene TRBV3-2) and TRBJ1-5; D is unclear. The receptor was derived from a man aged 18 to 29 in good health. The CDR3 spells CASSQNIFDNQPQHF. CDR3 nucleotide sequence: TGTGCCAGCAGCCAAAACATATTCGATAATCAGCCCCAGCATTTT.